This T cell receptor (beta chain) stems from a study of cytomegalovirus exposure and HLA in healthy donors. The CDR3 totals 15 residues. With 4 bases removed from V and 5 bases from J, the gap between germline ends came to 17 bases. Germline V lookup: CDR1 LGHNA, CDR2 YSLEER. Nominal health characterized the donors when sampled, though unrecorded immune exposures were likely. The PCR used 60 Vbeta and 13 Jbeta primers. Sequenced by immunoSEQ multiplex PCR; TCRdb stores in-frame clones only, minus some. The sample contains over 200,000 clones, 82% of which appear only once. General study findings and limits: A later analysis by the authors found several of the most significant clusters apparently linked to common viral pathogens. Highest at DRB1 and lowest at HLA-C, TCR association rates differed among HLA loci in a later analysis. Information on immune exposure was restricted to one variable (CMV serostatus).

In its sample, this clone was seen a few times. Antigen: not known. This chain connects TRBV4-3 to TRBJ1-1; the D gene is possibly TRBD1 (5 bases). The source is a woman aged 35 to 49 in good health and CMV-seropositive. Sequencing was performed on PBMCs. As DNA, the CDR3 is TGCGCCAGCAGCCCGACGGGGGGGTCAGGGACTGAAGCTTTCTTT. It specifies CASSPTGGSGTEAFF.